The clone carrying this T cell receptor (beta chain) was seen a few times. PCR involved 60 Vbeta and 13 Jbeta primers. Generated by immunoSEQ multiplex PCR, the TCRdb table keeps only in-frame clones and is missing some. The sample carries some 150,000 clones, approximately 9% recorded once. The record originates from a study of cytomegalovirus exposure and HLA in healthy donors. The germline V gene has CDR1 KGHSH and CDR2 LQKENI. The CDR3 covers 13 residues. The V end was cut by 2 bases, the J end by 8 bases, with 9 bases between. This TCR was sampled from a male donor in good health and CMV-seronegative. The genes are TRBV18 and TRBJ1-4, with D perhaps matching TRBD1 (5 bases). Sequencing was performed on PBMCs. CDR3 bases: TGTGCCAGCTCACCAGGGGCGGAAGAAAAACTGTTTTTT. Translating it yields CASSPGAEEKLFF.